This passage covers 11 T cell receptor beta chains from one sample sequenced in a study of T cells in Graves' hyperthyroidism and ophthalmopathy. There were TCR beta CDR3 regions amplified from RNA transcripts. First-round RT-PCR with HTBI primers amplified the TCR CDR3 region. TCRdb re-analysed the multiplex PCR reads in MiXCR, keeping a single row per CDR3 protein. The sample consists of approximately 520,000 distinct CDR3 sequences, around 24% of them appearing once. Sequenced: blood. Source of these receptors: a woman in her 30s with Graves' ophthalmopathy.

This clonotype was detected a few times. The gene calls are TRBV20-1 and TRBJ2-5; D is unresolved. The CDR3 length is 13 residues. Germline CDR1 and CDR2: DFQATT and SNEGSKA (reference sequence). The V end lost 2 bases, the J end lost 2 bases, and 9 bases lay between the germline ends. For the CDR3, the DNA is TGCAGTGCTAGAAGGGAACGTCAAGAGACCCAGTACTTC. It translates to CSARRERQETQYF.

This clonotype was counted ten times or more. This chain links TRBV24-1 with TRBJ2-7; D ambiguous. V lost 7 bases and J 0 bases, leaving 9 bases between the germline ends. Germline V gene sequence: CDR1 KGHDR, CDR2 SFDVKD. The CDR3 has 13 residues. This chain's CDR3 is CATSTAHSYEQYF. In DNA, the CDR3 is TGTGCCACCAGCACGGCGCACTCCTACGAGCAGTACTTC.

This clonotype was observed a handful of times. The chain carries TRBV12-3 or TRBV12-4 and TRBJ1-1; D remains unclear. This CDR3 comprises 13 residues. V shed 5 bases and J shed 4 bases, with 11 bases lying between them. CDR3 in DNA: TGTGCCAGCAGTGAATTCGACGGCACTGAAGCTTTCTTT. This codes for CASSEFDGTEAFF.

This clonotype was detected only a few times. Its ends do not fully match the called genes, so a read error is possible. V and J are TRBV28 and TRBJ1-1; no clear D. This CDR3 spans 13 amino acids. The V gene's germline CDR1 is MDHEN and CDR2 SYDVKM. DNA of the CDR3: TGTGCCAGCACCCTCATTGGGAACACTGATGCTTTCTTT. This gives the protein CASTLIGNTDAFF. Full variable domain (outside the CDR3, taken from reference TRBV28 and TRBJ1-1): DVKVTQSSRYLVKRTGEKVFLECVQDMDHENMFWYRQDPGLGLRLIYFSYDVKMKEKGDIPEGYSVSREKKERFSLILESASTNQTSMYLCASTLIGNTDAFFGQGTRLTVV.

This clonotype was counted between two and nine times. The CDR3 DNA reads as TGTGCCAGCTTCCTAGGTGGGCAAGAGACCCAGTACTTC. Translation gives CASFLGGQETQYF. The J gene is TRBJ2-5, the V gene TRBV6-2 or TRBV6-3; D unclear. The CDR3 totals 13 residues. V was trimmed by 8 bases and J by 2 bases, leaving 12 bases between them. Germline CDR1 is MNHEY and CDR2 is SVGEGT.

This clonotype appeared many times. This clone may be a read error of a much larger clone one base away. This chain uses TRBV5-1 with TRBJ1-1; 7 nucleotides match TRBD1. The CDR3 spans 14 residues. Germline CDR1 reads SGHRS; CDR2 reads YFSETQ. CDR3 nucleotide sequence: TGTGCCAGCAGTTCGGGACAGCCGAACACTGAAGCTTTCTTT. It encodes CASSSGQPNTEAFF.

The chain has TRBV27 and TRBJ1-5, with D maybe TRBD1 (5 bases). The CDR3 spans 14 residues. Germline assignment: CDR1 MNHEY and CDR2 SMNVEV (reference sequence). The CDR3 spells CVTAQRGAHQPQHF. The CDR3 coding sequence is TGTGTCACCGCTCAGCGGGGCGCTCATCAGCCCCAGCATTTT.

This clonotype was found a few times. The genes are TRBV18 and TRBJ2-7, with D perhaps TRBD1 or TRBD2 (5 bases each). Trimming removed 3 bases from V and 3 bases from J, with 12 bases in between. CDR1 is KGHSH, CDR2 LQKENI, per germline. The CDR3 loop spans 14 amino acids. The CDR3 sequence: CASSPTGQGYEQYF. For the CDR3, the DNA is TGTGCCAGCTCACCTACGGGGCAGGGCTACGAGCAGTACTTC.

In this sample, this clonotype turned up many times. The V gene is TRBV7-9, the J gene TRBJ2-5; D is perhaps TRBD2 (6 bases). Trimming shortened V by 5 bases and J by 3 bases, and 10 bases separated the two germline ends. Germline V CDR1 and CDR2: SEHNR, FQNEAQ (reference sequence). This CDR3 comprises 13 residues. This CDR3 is CASSKTGEETQYF. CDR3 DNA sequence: TGTGCCAGCAGCAAGACGGGGGAAGAGACCCAGTACTTC.

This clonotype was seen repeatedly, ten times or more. The CDR3 loop reads CASRTGGSNQPQHF. The CDR3 DNA reads as TGTGCCAGCAGGACAGGGGGCAGCAATCAGCCCCAGCATTTT. This chain connects TRBV28 to TRBJ1-5; the match to TRBD1 covers 10 bases. Germline loops: CDR1 MDHEN, CDR2 SYDVKM. The V gene end was trimmed by 6 bases and the J gene end by 1 base; junction bases not matched to a gene: 0. The CDR3 consists of 14 residues.

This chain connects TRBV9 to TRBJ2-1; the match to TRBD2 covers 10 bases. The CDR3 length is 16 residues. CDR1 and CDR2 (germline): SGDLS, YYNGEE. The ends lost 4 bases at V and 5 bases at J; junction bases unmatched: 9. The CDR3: CASSPSGGVLDNEQFF. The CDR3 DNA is TGTGCCAGCAGCCCGAGCGGGGGGGTACTAGACAATGAGCAGTTCTTC.